This T cell receptor beta chain was recorded in a study of cytomegalovirus exposure and HLA in healthy donors. Overall study results and limits: Association with HLA alleles at 0.05 false discovery rate was found for roughly 17,000 TCR beta sequences in a later analysis. An analysis was carried out later, and it reportedly showed fewer N-insertions in an Asian-associated ancestry cluster than the approximately 610-donor mean. The authors later found HLA-associated TCR beta chains more clonally expanded than equally common others. Roughly uniform sequencing depth across donors was assumed, possibly incorrectly.

The PCR made use of 60 Vbeta and 13 Jbeta primers. Profiling relied on immunoSEQ multiplex PCR, and the TCRdb table lists in-frame clones only, not all of them. There are 150,000 to 200,000 clones in the sample; about four fifths occur only once, and 0.9% to 1.2% lies in the top ten. The CDR3 consists of 13 residues. Deletions cut 1 base from V and 7 bases from J, with 11 bases between. CDR1 and CDR2 (germline): MGHDK, SYGVNS. As to this clone: Its antigen is not identified.

What was sequenced was PBMCs. This sequence was found in a woman aged 40-49 years in good health and CMV-seronegative. This sequence joins TRBV25-1 and TRBJ2-7, with D possibly being TRBD1 (5 bases). CDR3 in DNA: TGTGCCAGCAGTGAATCCCCTCGACAGGAGCAGTACTTC. Translating gives CASSESPRQEQYF.